This TCR beta chain is from a study of blood T cell repertoires in COVID-19. The CDR3 is 15 amino acids. CDR1 is SGHAT and CDR2 is FQNNGV in the germline V gene. The V and J ends lost 0 bases and 7 bases respectively, with 13 bases between them. The method was immunoSEQ multiplex PCR; TCRdb's version includes in-frame clones alone and lacks a portion of them. Altogether 95,000 to 150,000 clones are present, approximately 90% being singletons, with the ten largest covering about 4.7%. The specimen sequenced was peripheral blood. V is TRBV11-2 and J is TRBJ2-1; TRBD1 might be the D (6 bases). The receptor's source is a man between 35 and 55 years old with acute or convalescent COVID-19. In nucleotides, the CDR3 is TGTGCCAGCAGCTTAGAGGGGGCTTTGAGGAATGAGCAGTTCTTC. Protein product: CASSLEGALRNEQFF.